The 32 T cell receptor beta chains below were found in one sample sequenced in a study of T cells after yellow fever vaccination. TCRdb recomputed calls from the 5' RACE reads with MiXCR, one row per CDR3 protein. This sample yields 340,000 or so distinct CDR3 sequences, of which around an eighth are seen a single time; more than 3% belongs to the top ten. The sequencing here drew on CD4+ T cells sorted from PBMCs, taken 15 days after the yellow fever booster vaccination. Receptor source: a man between 18 and 35 years old who received the YFV17D yellow fever vaccine.

Notes on this clonotype: Since the CDR3 does not end with the conserved phenylalanine or tryptophan, this likely comes from a read error. The CDR3 DNA sequence: TGTGCTAGCAGCTTAGCGGACAGTCGCTCTGGGGCCAACGTCCTGACTTTA. This sequence encodes CASSLADSRSGANVLTL. This sequence joins TRBV7-7 and TRBJ2-6; TRBD1 or TRBD2 may be the D gene (6 bases each). Germline V lookup: CDR1 SSHAT, CDR2 FNYEAQ (reference sequence). The CDR3 has 17 residues.

This clonotype has more than one count but fewer than ten. The chain uses TRBV20-1 and TRBJ1-6, with 7 positions matching TRBD1. With V trimmed by 3 bases and J by 2 bases, 4 bases remained unmatched. The CDR3 is 15 residues long. The V gene's germline CDR1 is DFQATT and CDR2 SNEGSKA (reference sequence). DNA for the CDR3: TGCAGTGCTAGGCCGACAGGGCCCTATAATTCACCCCTCCACTTT. Protein: CSARPTGPYNSPLHF.

The chain links TRBV3-1 to TRBJ2-5; 8 bases line up with TRBD1. V shed 0 bases and J 4 bases; nucleotides not matched to a gene: 7. The germline V gene encodes CDR1 LGHDT and CDR2 YNNKEL (reference sequence). This CDR3 is 16 amino acids long. CDR3 loop: CASSQDLGQGGETQYF. The CDR3 DNA is TGTGCCAGCAGCCAAGATCTAGGACAGGGCGGAGAGACCCAGTACTTC.

Written as DNA, the CDR3 is TGTGCCAGCAGCTTGGCAGGGAAAACCACCTACGAGCAGTACTTC. Amino acid sequence: CASSLAGKTTYEQYF. The chain employs TRBV5-6 and TRBJ2-7; a possible D gene is TRBD1 (5 bases). V gave up 0 bases and J gave up 2 bases, with 12 bases separating them. The CDR3 length is 15 residues. Looked up from germline, CDR1 is SGHDT and CDR2 is YYEEEE. The entire variable domain, with the rest obtained from reference TRBV5-6 and TRBJ2-7, is as follows: DAGVTQSPTHLIKTRGQQVTLRCSPKSGHDTVSWYQQALGQGPQFIFQYYEEEERQRGNFPDRFSGHQFPNYSSELNVNALLLGDSALYLCASSLAGKTTYEQYFGPGTRLTVT.

The V gene is TRBV7-2, the J gene TRBJ2-7; D gene ambiguous. Germline CDR1 is SGHTA and CDR2 is FQGNSA. The CDR3 has 14 residues. Trimming left V 2 bases short and J 4 bases short, with 12 bases between. This CDR3 reads CASSLSPQGYEQYV. CDR3 in DNA: TGTGCCAGCAGCTTAAGCCCTCAAGGTTACGAGCAGTACGTC.

The chain uses TRBV7-9 and TRBJ2-5; tentatively, D is TRBD1 (5 bases). Between the trimmed V and J ends, which lost 4 bases and 5 bases, there was a span of 11 bases. Germline loops: CDR1 SEHNR, CDR2 FQNEAQ (reference sequence). The CDR3 has 13 residues. CDR3 amino acids: CASSSAGYETQYF. The DNA of the CDR3 is TGTGCCAGCAGCTCAGCAGGGTACGAGACCCAGTACTTC.

In its sample, this clonotype was seen many times. This rearrangement joins TRBV5-4 to TRBJ2-3; 14 nucleotides agree with TRBD2. This CDR3 is 15 amino acids long. V lost 4 bases, J lost 6 bases, and 4 bases stayed unmatched. Per germline, CDR1 SGHNT and CDR2 YYREEE (reference sequence). The CDR3: CASSTGTSGGDTQYF. The CDR3 bases are TGTGCCAGCAGCACAGGGACTAGCGGGGGCGATACGCAGTATTTT. Variable domain in full (rest from reference TRBV5-4 and TRBJ2-3): ETGVTQSPTHLIKTRGQQVTLRCSSQSGHNTVSWYQQALGQGPQFIFQYYREEENGRGNFPPRFSGLQFPNYSSELNVNALELDDSALYLCASSTGTSGGDTQYFGPGTRLTVL.

The V call is TRBV14, the J call TRBJ2-7; a weak D match, TRBD2 (6 bases). V was shortened by 4 bases and J by 1 base, with 17 bases between the two germline ends. Per germline, CDR1 SGHDN and CDR2 FVKESK. This CDR3 spans 16 amino acids. CDR3 DNA sequence: TGTGCCAGCAGCCCCCGGGAGTATTTCGGATCCTACGAGCAGTACTTC. Its translation: CASSPREYFGSYEQYF.

There are a few counts of this clonotype. This chain links TRBV7-3 with TRBJ2-5; 8 bases are shared with TRBD2. J was trimmed by 4 bases and V by 3 bases; bases with no gene match: 7. Germline V lookup: CDR1 SGHTA, CDR2 FQGTGA. The CDR3 totals 15 residues. For the CDR3, the DNA is TGTGCCAGCAGCTTTGACGGGGGGGTGATAGAGACCCAGTACTTC. It encodes CASSFDGGVIETQYF.

The J gene is TRBJ1-2, the V gene TRBV9; tentative D call: TRBD1 (6 bases). The germline gives CDR1 SGDLS, CDR2 YYNGEE. With 0 bases removed from V and 5 bases from J, the gap between germline ends came to 17 bases. CDR3 length: 16 residues. CDR3 loop: CASSVGGGRSFYGYTF. The CDR3 DNA follows: TGTGCCAGCAGCGTAGGTGGGGGGCGCAGTTTTTATGGCTACACCTTC.

The table lists this clonotype with a few counts. V is TRBV6-5 and J is TRBJ1-3, with TRBD1 as a possible D gene (5 bases). Germline V gene sequence: CDR1 MNHEY, CDR2 SVGAGI. The CDR3 has 15 residues. V dropped 0 bases and J dropped 0 bases, with 6 bases sitting between them. CDR3 DNA: TGTGCCAGCAGTTACTCGACAGTCTCTGGAAACACCATATATTTT. Translating it yields CASSYSTVSGNTIYF.

V usage is TRBV10-3 and J usage is TRBJ1-1, with D uncertain. CDR3 length: 15 amino acids. Per the germline V gene, CDR1 is ENHRY and CDR2 is SYGVKD. V lost 7 bases and J 8 bases, leaving 23 bases between the germline ends. In DNA form, the CDR3 reads TGTGCCATCATGGCCTCCCGAGTATTACAAGCCGAAGCTTTCTTT. This translates into CAIMASRVLQAEAFF.

This clonotype showed up many times. The chain links TRBV7-3 to TRBJ2-3; 13 bases align to TRBD2. The ends lost 4 bases at V and 0 bases at J; junction bases unmatched: 4. Germline values: CDR1 SGHTA, CDR2 FQGTGA. The CDR3 has 17 amino acids. CDR3 protein: CASSSTSGGPSTDTQYF. CDR3 sequence (DNA): TGTGCCAGCAGCTCGACTAGCGGGGGGCCTAGCACAGATACGCAGTATTTT.

Ten or more counts support this clonotype. This sequence joins TRBV12-3 or TRBV12-4 and TRBJ2-7; TRBD1 is a possible D gene (5 bases). The length of the CDR3 is 15 residues. Trimming took off 5 bases at V and 4 bases at J, with 18 bases between the two ends. The CDR3 loop reads CASSLPTGRQYEQYF. In nucleotides, the CDR3 is TGTGCCAGCAGTCTCCCCACCGGCAGACAGTACGAGCAGTACTTC.

The sample holds many counts of this clonotype. J is TRBJ2-3 and V is TRBV5-1; the D call may be TRBD1 or TRBD2 (5 bases each). This CDR3 has 14 residues. V shed 4 bases and J shed 2 bases, with 11 bases lying between them. Germline assignment: CDR1 SGHRS and CDR2 YFSETQ. CDR3 sequence (DNA): TGCGCCAGCAGCCGGGACGGCTACACAGATACGCAGTATTTT. Its translation is CASSRDGYTDTQYF.

This clonotype was seen at least ten times. This sequence joins TRBV18 and TRBJ2-5; 7 nucleotides align to TRBD1. Trimming removed 6 bases from V and 0 bases from J; junction bases left unmatched: 10. The germline V gene encodes CDR1 KGHSH and CDR2 LQKENI. This CDR3 is 16 amino acids long. Written as DNA, the CDR3 is TGTGCCAGCTCTGCGACAGGGTCCCTACACCAAGAGACCCAGTACTTC. Protein product: CASSATGSLHQETQYF.

V usage is TRBV18 and J usage is TRBJ1-3; D not resolved. V lost 0 bases and J lost 0, with 6 bases in between. Per germline, CDR1 KGHSH and CDR2 LQKENI. The CDR3 sequence is 15 residues long. The CDR3 nucleotides read TGTGCCAGCTCACCACCTGAGAGCTCTGGAAACACCATATATTTT. It is translated as CASSPPESSGNTIYF. Together with reference TRBV18 and TRBJ1-3, the CDR3 gives the full variable domain: NAGVMQNPRHLVRRRGQEARLRCSPMKGHSHVYWYRQLPEEGLKFMVYLQKENIIDESGMPKERFSAEFPKEGPSILRIQQVVRGDSAAYFCASSPPESSGNTIYFGEGSWLTVV.

The table lists this clonotype with many counts. The J gene is TRBJ2-7, the V gene TRBV6-2 or TRBV6-3; D unresolved. Germline CDR1 reads MNHEY; CDR2 reads SVGEGT. CDR3 size: 14 residues. V shed 4 bases and J shed 2 bases, with 12 bases lying between them. The CDR3 loop is CASSSKIGTYEQYF. CDR3 coding DNA: TGTGCCAGCAGTTCCAAAATAGGGACCTACGAGCAGTACTTC.

The rearrangement uses TRBV12-3 or TRBV12-4 and TRBJ1-5; TRBD1 matches 7 bases. This CDR3 has 14 amino acids. The J segment lost 0 bases and the V segment lost 6 bases, leaving 2 bases of the junction unmatched. The CDR3 nucleotides read TGTGCCAGCAGGGGACAGACTAGCAATCAGCCCCAGCATTTT. It is translated as CASRGQTSNQPQHF.

The sample holds a few counts of this clonotype. This chain joins TRBV11-2 and TRBJ2-3; 10 nucleotides agree with TRBD1. The germline V gene encodes CDR1 SGHAT and CDR2 FQNNGV. Trimming took 2 bases from V and 3 from J; bases not matched to a gene: 5. This CDR3 has 16 amino acids. This CDR3 reads CASSLRWTGGTDTQYF. The CDR3 region has the DNA TGTGCCAGCAGCTTACGCTGGACAGGGGGGACAGATACGCAGTATTTT.

The chain uses TRBV9 and TRBJ2-2, with D perhaps being TRBD1 or TRBD2 (5 bases each). V lost 4 bases to trimming and J lost 7 bases, with 11 bases between them. The CDR3 length is 13 residues. CDR1 SGDLS and CDR2 YYNGEE come from the germline V gene. DNA for the CDR3: TGTGCCAGCAGCCCCGGGGCCGGCGGGGAGCTGTTTTTT. This sequence encodes CASSPGAGGELFF.

This CDR3 is CASNRLPGQGIGEQYF. CDR3 nucleotide sequence: TGCGCCAGCAACAGACTGCCTGGACAGGGGATCGGAGAGCAGTACTTC. The rearrangement joins TRBV5-1 to TRBJ2-7; TRBD1 aligns across 9 bases. The CDR3 length is 16 residues. The V and J ends lost 6 bases and 7 bases, in that order; junction bases with no gene match: 17. Germline V gene sequence: CDR1 SGHRS, CDR2 YFSETQ. The full variable domain, with the rest looked up from reference TRBV5-1 and TRBJ2-7, is KAGVTQTPRYLIKTRGQQVTLSCSPISGHRSVSWYQQTPGQGLQFLFEYFSETQRNKGNFPGRFSGRQFSNSRSEMNVSTLELGDSALYLCASNRLPGQGIGEQYFGPGTRLTVT.

The CDR3 spells CASSPQGITNTEAFF. In DNA form, the CDR3 reads TGTGCCAGCTCACCTCAAGGGATCACTAACACTGAAGCTTTCTTT. This chain joins TRBV18 and TRBJ1-1; D remains ambiguous. Trimming removed 3 bases from V and 2 bases from J, with 13 bases in between. CDR1 KGHSH and CDR2 LQKENI come from the germline V gene. The CDR3 is 15 residues long. The whole variable domain, remainder taken from reference TRBV18 and TRBJ1-1, is NAGVMQNPRHLVRRRGQEARLRCSPMKGHSHVYWYRQLPEEGLKFMVYLQKENIIDESGMPKERFSAEFPKEGPSILRIQQVVRGDSAAYFCASSPQGITNTEAFFGQGTRLTVV.

The gene calls are TRBV11-1 and TRBJ2-5, with unresolved D. CDR1 SGHAT and CDR2 FQDESV come from the germline V gene (reference sequence). This CDR3 comprises 12 residues. Trimming shortened V by 2 bases and J by 7 bases, and 8 bases separated the two germline ends. The CDR3 protein is CASSLSSWTQYF. In DNA form, the CDR3 reads TGTGCCAGCAGCTTATCAAGTTGGACCCAGTACTTC.

The gene calls are TRBV5-1 and TRBJ2-5; 9 bases fit TRBD1. There are 15 residues in the CDR3. V was clipped by 3 bases and J by 1 base; unmatched bases: 4. CDR1 is SGHRS and CDR2 is YFSETQ in the germline V gene. CDR3: CASSWIQGAQETQYF. CDR3 nucleotides: TGCGCCAGCAGCTGGATACAGGGGGCCCAAGAGACCCAGTACTTC.

This clonotype has only a few counts. The chain couples TRBV5-4 to TRBJ2-5; TRBD1 aligns across 7 bases. The trim removed 3 bases at V and 9 bases at J, leaving 11 bases unmatched. Germline V gives CDR1 SGHNT, CDR2 YYREEE (reference sequence). This CDR3 spans 14 amino acids. CDR3 loop: CASSSYRGSEAQYF. As DNA, the CDR3 is TGTGCCAGCAGCTCCTACAGGGGTTCCGAGGCCCAGTACTTC.

The chain links TRBV2 to TRBJ2-4; D is unclear. The germline V gene encodes CDR1 SNHLY and CDR2 FYNNEI. This CDR3 contains 16 residues. The V gene lost 8 bases and the J gene lost 3 bases, with 20 bases spanning the gap. For the CDR3, the DNA is TGTGCCAGCTCCAAGCGACGGCCCCAAGGCAAAAACATTCAGTACTTC. Translation gives CASSKRRPQGKNIQYF.

J is TRBJ2-3 and V is TRBV10-3; 10 bases are a match to TRBD1. Germline V gene lookup returns CDR1 ENHRY and CDR2 SYGVKD. The length of the CDR3 is 15 residues. V dropped 6 bases and J dropped 4; count of bases not matched to a gene: 7. CDR3 sequence: CAISSRDRGADTQYF. The CDR3 nucleotides are TGTGCCATCAGCTCCCGGGACAGGGGTGCAGATACGCAGTATTTT.

The genes are TRBV4-3 and TRBJ2-3, with no clear D. This CDR3 is 14 amino acids long. CDR1 LGHNA and CDR2 YSLEER come from the germline V gene. Trimming left V 4 bases short and J 4 bases short, with 12 bases between. The CDR3: CASSPRVASDTQYF. The CDR3 coding sequence is TGCGCCAGCAGCCCCCGGGTAGCATCAGATACGCAGTATTTT.

In the case of this clonotype: A read error is possible here, since a much larger clone lies one base away. The chain uses TRBV6-5 and TRBJ1-5, with a possible D match to TRBD1 (6 bases). Trimming left V 6 bases short and J 3 bases short, with 9 bases between. The CDR3 has 13 amino acids. Germline V gives CDR1 MNHEY, CDR2 SVGAGI. CDR3 in amino acids: CASRQGNNQPQHF. The CDR3 DNA reads as TGTGCCAGCAGACAGGGTAACAATCAGCCCCAGCATTTT.

This clonotype was seen ten or more times. This chain uses TRBV2 with TRBJ1-6; D unclear. V lost 8 bases to trimming and J lost 1 base, with 0 bases between them. This CDR3 spans 11 amino acids. Germline lookup yields CDR1 SNHLY and CDR2 FYNNEI. The CDR3 region has the DNA TGTGCCAGCTCCTATAATTCACCCCTCCACTTT. Translating it yields CASSYNSPLHF. Full variable domain (missing parts from reference TRBV2 and TRBJ1-6): EPEVTQTPSHQVTQMGQEVILRCVPISNHLYFYWYRQILGQKVEFLVSFYNNEISEKSEIFDDQFSVERPDGSNFTLKIRSTKLEDSAMYFCASSYNSPLHFGNGTRLTVT.

The table lists this clonotype with a few counts. This chain uses TRBV12-3 or TRBV12-4 with TRBJ1-2; D uncertain. The CDR3 totals 13 residues. V was pared by 3 bases and J by 4 bases, with 9 bases between. This CDR3 is CASSFSGSYGYTF. CDR3 DNA sequence: TGTGCCAGCAGTTTTTCCGGGAGCTATGGCTACACCTTC.